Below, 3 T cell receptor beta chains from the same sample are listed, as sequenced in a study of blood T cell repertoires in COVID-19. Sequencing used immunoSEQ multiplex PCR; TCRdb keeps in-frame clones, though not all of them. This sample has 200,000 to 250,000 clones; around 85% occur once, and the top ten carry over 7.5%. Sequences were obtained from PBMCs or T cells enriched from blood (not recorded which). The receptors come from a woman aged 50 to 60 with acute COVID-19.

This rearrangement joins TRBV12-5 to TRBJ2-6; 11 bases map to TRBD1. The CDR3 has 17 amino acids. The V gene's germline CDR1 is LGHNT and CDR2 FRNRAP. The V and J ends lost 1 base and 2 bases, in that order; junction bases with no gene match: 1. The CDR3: CASGLGTGGAGANVLTF. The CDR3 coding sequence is TGTGCTAGTGGTTTGGGGACAGGGGGCGCTGGGGCCAACGTCCTGACTTTC.

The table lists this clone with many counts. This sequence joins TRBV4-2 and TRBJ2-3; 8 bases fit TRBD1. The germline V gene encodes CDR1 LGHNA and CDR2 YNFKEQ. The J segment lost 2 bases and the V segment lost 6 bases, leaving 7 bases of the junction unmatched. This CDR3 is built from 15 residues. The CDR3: CASSLTGGNTDTQYF. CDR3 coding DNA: TGTGCCAGCAGTCTAACAGGGGGAAACACAGATACGCAGTATTTT.

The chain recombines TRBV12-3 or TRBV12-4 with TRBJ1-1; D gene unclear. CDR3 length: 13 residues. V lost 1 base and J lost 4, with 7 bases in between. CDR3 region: CASSLGRPTEAFF. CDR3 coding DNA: TGTGCCAGCAGTTTAGGGAGACCCACTGAAGCTTTCTTT.